This T cell receptor (beta chain) emerged from a study of vaccination and CD4 T cells after COVID-19. This clonotype counts as medium-sized. Its antigen remains unknown. Documented treatment: approximately 10-day PBMC culture with coronavirus spike peptide pools or control peptides (ViraFEST assay). The Oncomine TCR Beta short-read assay was applied to DNA of cultured CD4+ T cells. Using its own MiXCR run on the PCR reads, TCRdb lists one record per CDR3 protein. Among 4,000 to 4,500 distinct CDR3 sequences listed, less than 25% were seen once. Trimming left V 5 bases short and J 0 bases short, with 13 bases between. Germline V gene lookup returns CDR1 SNHLY and CDR2 FYNNEI. The length of the CDR3 is 15 residues.

This receptor was identified in a human donor who had recovered from COVID-19. The rearrangement uses TRBV2 and TRBJ2-5, with D perhaps TRBD2 (5 bases). Sequencing used CD4+ T cells from blood, cultured in vitro. The CDR3 sequence is CASSWAPGYQETQYF. The CDR3 nucleotides are TGTGCCAGCAGTTGGGCCCCGGGGTACCAAGAGACCCAGTACTTC.